One sample yielded the 7 T cell receptor beta chains listed below, sequenced in a study of shared clonotypes between healthy human individuals. As defined, naive CD8 cells were CD45RO-negative and positively selected for CCR7, with terminally differentiated effector memory CD45RA+ cells excluded. Method: immunoSEQ multiplex PCR; TCRdb's copy keeps in-frame clones and lacks some. The sample contains some 740,000 clones, 92% of which appear only once. Sequencing was carried out using naive CD8+ T cells sorted from blood. The receptors were sampled from a man under 40 in good health.

The V call is TRBV29-1, the J call TRBJ2-3, with D perhaps matching TRBD2 (6 bases). CDR1 is SQVTM, CDR2 ANQGSEA, per germline. CDR3 length: 13 residues. The ends were cut back, 4 bases at V and 5 bases at J, with 13 bases in the middle. CDR3 sequence (DNA): TGCAGCGTTGTCTTAGGGAGGAAAGATACGCAGTATTTT. This sequence encodes CSVVLGRKDTQYF.

The rearrangement joins TRBV15 to TRBJ1-5; no clear D. V lost 2 bases, J lost 6 bases, and 14 bases lay in between. This CDR3 is 15 amino acids long. Germline V gives CDR1 LNHNV, CDR2 YYDKDF (reference sequence). In nucleotides, the CDR3 is TGTGCCACCAGCAGATCCCTTATGGGTGCTCAGCCCCAGCATTTT. Translated, it gives CATSRSLMGAQPQHF.

The rearrangement joins TRBV7-9 to TRBJ2-1; TRBD1 aligns across 9 bases. Trimming cost V 5 bases and J 2 bases; bases outside gene matches: 4. The CDR3 is made up of 15 amino acids. Germline V gene lookup returns CDR1 SEHNR and CDR2 FQNEAQ (reference sequence). The CDR3 here is CASSTRQGAYNEQFF. Here the CDR3 DNA reads TGTGCCAGCAGCACCAGACAGGGGGCCTACAATGAGCAGTTCTTC.

This clone showed up just a few times. The rearrangement joins TRBV28 to TRBJ2-2; 11 bases agree with TRBD2. The CDR3 runs to 15 residues. The V gene end was trimmed by 3 bases and the J gene end by 10 bases; junction bases not matched to a gene: 7. Germline values: CDR1 MDHEN, CDR2 SYDVKM. The CDR3 DNA reads TGTGCCAGCAGTTTGACCGGGACTAGCGGCTCGGAGCTGTTTTTT. Amino acid sequence: CASSLTGTSGSELFF.

The V and J genes are TRBV6-1 and TRBJ2-7; no clear D gene. The CDR3 is 14 amino acids. Per the germline V gene, CDR1 is MNHNS and CDR2 is SASEGT. Trimming cost V 2 bases and J 0 bases, with 8 bases left between them. The CDR3 region has the DNA TGTGCCAGCAGTGAACGGACGCTCTCCTACGAGCAGTACTTC. This translates into CASSERTLSYEQYF.

The rearrangement links TRBV6-1 to TRBJ2-1, with 7 bases fitting TRBD1. The CDR3 has 13 amino acids. The V gene's germline CDR1 is MNHNS and CDR2 SASEGT. The junction had 7 bases not matched to a gene; V was cut back by 7 bases and J by 7 bases. The CDR3 loop reads CASIRDSSNEQFF. The CDR3 coding sequence is TGTGCCAGCATTCGGGACAGCTCAAATGAGCAGTTCTTC.

To note about this clone: One end of the junction does not line up with germline, which may come from a read error. The same CDR3 is also encoded by other DNA sequences in this sample. The chain couples TRBV7-3 to TRBJ2-7, with 7 bases identical to TRBD1. CDR1 is SGHTA, CDR2 FQGTGA, per germline. The CDR3 covers 14 residues. Here the CDR3 DNA reads TGTGCCAGCAGCTTATCACAGGGGTCCTACGAGCAGTACTTT. As protein: CASSLSQGSYEQYF.